This passage covers 17 T cell receptor beta chains from one sample sequenced in a study of blood T cells in healthy people across ages. For the second PCR, which ran for about 7 to 12 cycles, a sample-barcoded 5' primer and a J-beta primer mix were used. TCRdb reprocessed the 5' RACE reads with MiXCR, giving one entry per CDR3 protein. The table records about 1,000,000 distinct CDR3 sequences, under 45% of them present only once. Sequencing was performed on blood. The receptor source for this set is a woman aged 60-75 years in good health.

The genes are TRBV20-1 and TRBJ2-3, with D possibly being TRBD2 (6 bases). Germline values: CDR1 DFQATT, CDR2 SNEGSKA (reference sequence). CDR3 length equals 16 residues. Trimming shortened V by 0 bases and J by 2 bases, and 15 bases separated the two germline ends. The CDR3 loop is CSARDLRSSDTDTQYF. The CDR3 DNA reads TGCAGTGCTAGAGATCTTAGGTCTAGCGACACAGATACGCAGTATTTT.

The chain recombines TRBV10-2 with TRBJ1-1; maybe TRBD1 (5 bases). V lost 5 bases and J 6 bases, leaving 16 bases between the germline ends. Per germline, CDR1 WSHSY and CDR2 SAAADI. The CDR3 is 14 amino acids. In DNA form, the CDR3 reads TGCGCCAGCAGTCTACGGGCCGGAGGGGCTGAAGCTTTCTTT. This codes for CASSLRAGGAEAFF.

The chain couples TRBV5-1 to TRBJ2-2, with D tentatively TRBD1 or TRBD2 (5 bases each). Trimming removed 1 base from V and 4 bases from J, with 14 bases in between. Germline V gives CDR1 SGHRS, CDR2 YFSETQ. This CDR3 contains 16 residues. The CDR3 DNA sequence: TGCGCCAGCAGCTTGACGTGGGGGTTCGGCACCGGGGAGCTGTTTTTT. This gives the protein CASSLTWGFGTGELFF.

The chain is built from TRBV3-1 and TRBJ1-4; D unresolved. Germline values: CDR1 LGHDT, CDR2 YNNKEL (reference sequence). V lost 2 bases and J 5 bases, leaving 3 bases between the germline ends. CDR3 length: 12 residues. The CDR3 sequence is CASSQKNEKLFF. The DNA of the CDR3 is TGTGCCAGCAGCCAAAAGAATGAAAAACTGTTTTTT. Supplemented by reference TRBV3-1 and TRBJ1-4, the full variable domain reads DTAVSQTPKYLVTQMGNDKSIKCEQNLGHDTMYWYKQDSKKFLKIMFSYNNKELIINETVPNRFSPKSPDKAHLNLHINSLELGDSAVYFCASSQKNEKLFFGSGTQLSVL.

The V call is TRBV20-1, the J call TRBJ2-1; D tentatively fits TRBD1 or TRBD2 (6 bases each). Trimming pared 0 bases from V and 9 bases from J, leaving 12 bases between. Germline CDR1 is DFQATT and CDR2 is SNEGSKA (reference sequence). The CDR3 runs to 13 residues. In nucleotides, the CDR3 is TGCAGTGCTAGAGATAGGGGGGAGGCTGAGCAGTTCTTC. Translated: CSARDRGEAEQFF.

This clonotype was observed many times. The chain links TRBV7-9 to TRBJ2-1; 7 bases map to TRBD2. Germline V gives CDR1 SEHNR, CDR2 FQNEAQ (reference sequence). This CDR3 is built from 12 residues. V was clipped by 11 bases and J by 0 bases; unmatched bases: 1. CDR3 nucleotide sequence: TGTGCCGGGAGGGACTCCTACAATGAGCAGTTCTTC. Translating it yields CAGRDSYNEQFF.

This clonotype has a handful of counts. The gene calls are TRBV20-1 and TRBJ2-7; D might be TRBD2 (5 bases). This CDR3 has 15 residues. Per germline, CDR1 DFQATT and CDR2 SNEGSKA (reference sequence). V was cut by 0 bases and J by 0 bases, with 12 bases left in between. The CDR3 sequence is CSARDPTKSSYEQYF. The CDR3 DNA sequence: TGCAGTGCTAGAGATCCGACTAAATCCTCCTACGAGCAGTACTTC.

This clonotype showed up many times. This chain connects TRBV7-9 to TRBJ2-5; possibly TRBD1 for D (6 bases). Germline values: CDR1 SEHNR, CDR2 FQNEAQ (reference sequence). This CDR3 region has 13 residues. The V and J ends lost 6 bases and 1 base respectively, with 9 bases between them. The CDR3 nucleotides are TGTGCCAGCAGTTCGGACAGCCAAGAGACCCAGTACTTC. Translation gives CASSSDSQETQYF.

This clonotype has only a few counts. This chain uses TRBV29-1 with TRBJ2-3; D is ambiguous. The germline gives CDR1 SQVTM, CDR2 ANQGSEA. Deletions cut 4 bases from V and 2 bases from J, with 10 bases between. The CDR3 is made up of 13 amino acids. The CDR3 DNA sequence: TGCAGCGTTGTATGGGAAGCCACAGATACGCAGTATTTT. Translation gives CSVVWEATDTQYF.

V usage is TRBV6-1 and J usage is TRBJ2-4; no firm D call. Per germline, CDR1 MNHNS and CDR2 SASEGT. V was pared by 1 base and J by 3 bases, with 13 bases between. This CDR3 contains 16 residues. This CDR3 is CASSEDGVRGKNIQYF. In DNA, the CDR3 is TGTGCCAGCAGTGAAGATGGGGTTCGTGGCAAAAACATTCAGTACTTC.

The chain combines TRBV20-1 with TRBJ2-5; 11 bases fit TRBD1. Germline trimming cut 4 bases from V and 2 bases from J; bases unmatched to any gene: 3. This CDR3 comprises 14 residues. Germline-derived CDR1 and CDR2 are DFQATT and SNEGSKA (reference sequence). The CDR3, as DNA: TGCAGTGCTACCAGGGACAGGGGGCAAGAGACCCAGTACTTC. Translated, it gives CSATRDRGQETQYF.

The chain uses TRBV27 and TRBJ2-3; D is unclear. The CDR3 consists of 11 residues. The germline V gene encodes CDR1 MNHEY and CDR2 SMNVEV (reference sequence). Trimming left V 5 bases short and J 8 bases short, with 8 bases between. DNA of the CDR3: TGTGCCAGCAGTACCATAGGTACGCAGTATTTT. It is translated as CASSTIGTQYF.

The chain combines TRBV29-1 with TRBJ2-1; perhaps TRBD1 as D (6 bases). V was shortened by 0 bases and J by 8 bases, with 20 bases between the two germline ends. The CDR3 has 16 amino acids. Per germline, CDR1 SQVTM and CDR2 ANQGSEA. The CDR3 bases are TGCAGCGTTGAAGATTATAGTCAGGGGACCCGTCATGAGCAGTTCTTC. Translating gives CSVEDYSQGTRHEQFF.

The chain couples TRBV4-2 to TRBJ1-1, with a tentative D call TRBD1 (5 bases). V lost 1 base and J lost 6, with 18 bases in between. Per germline, CDR1 LGHNA and CDR2 YNFKEQ. The length of the CDR3 is 16 residues. Here the CDR3 DNA reads TGTGCCAGCAGCCAAGGAACAGGAGAAAGGGTTGCTGAAGCTTTCTTT. Translated: CASSQGTGERVAEAFF.

Only a few counts were recorded for this clonotype. The chain uses TRBV29-1 and TRBJ2-5; D may be TRBD1 or TRBD2 (5 bases each). The germline V gene encodes CDR1 SQVTM and CDR2 ANQGSEA. This CDR3 comprises 12 residues. Trimming shortened V by 3 bases and J by 11 bases, and 16 bases separated the two germline ends. The CDR3 protein is CSVDWQGRGQYF. DNA of the CDR3: TGCAGCGTTGATTGGCAGGGAAGAGGGCAGTACTTC. The variable domain in full, completed from reference TRBV29-1 and TRBJ2-5, reads SAVISQKPSRDICQRGTSLTIQCQVDSQVTMMFWYRQQPGQSLTLIATANQGSEATYESGFVIDKFPISRPNLTFSTLTVSNMSPEDSSIYLCSVDWQGRGQYFGPGTRLLVL.

The V call is TRBV11-2, the J call TRBJ1-2, with 8 bases lining up with TRBD1. From germline, CDR1 is SGHAT and CDR2 FQNNGV. Trimming at V came to 6 bases and at J to 8 bases, leaving 8 bases not matched to a gene. The CDR3 is 13 residues long. CDR3 amino acids: CASRGGQGGGYTF. The CDR3 nucleotides are TGTGCCAGCAGAGGTGGACAGGGCGGCGGCTACACCTTC.

The chain carries TRBV20-1 and TRBJ1-5; D uncertain. The CDR3 loop spans 13 amino acids. The ends were cut back, 4 bases at V and 4 bases at J, with 11 bases in the middle. Germline CDR1 is DFQATT and CDR2 is SNEGSKA (reference sequence). CDR3 residues: CSATLGLNQPQHF. Here the CDR3 DNA reads TGCAGTGCTACCCTCGGTCTGAATCAGCCCCAGCATTTT.